This paragraph reports one TCR beta chain. Its antigen is not yet known. One base away there is no much larger clone; base qualities are not given. Library preparation used the immunoSEQ multiplex PCR assay. TCRdb holds this immuneACCESS table with in-frame rearrangements only. Some clones are missing; in checked studies, unresolved V genes explain under half, and the rest has no known cause. The sample records around 100,000 clones, over 90% of which are singletons. Of the sample, more than 0.3% falls within the top ten clones. CDR1 and CDR2 are read off the germline V gene as SQVTM and ANQGSEA. V is shortened by 7 bases, J by 7 bases, and the region joining them spans 20 bases. Its CDR3 holds 14 amino acids, cysteine through phenylalanine. Solely the CDR3 DNA is kept, with 42 bases framed from the first base. The record originates from a study of technical replicates of blood from a few donors (dated by TCRdb to the late 2010s).

This TCR was recovered from a human donor in good health. In this chain, TRBV29-1 is recombined with TRBJ1-5; 5 matching bases give a weak D call of TRBD1. Material: T cells isolated from PBMCs. The CDR3: CSAVESGQSQPQHF. At the DNA level, the sequence is TGCAGCGCTGTGGAGTCAGGACAAAGCCAGCCCCAGCATTTT. Extended through the reference TRBV29-1 and TRBJ1-5 proteins, this CDR3 yields the full variable domain: SAVISQKPSRDICQRGTSLTIQCQVDSQVTMMFWYRQQPGQSLTLIATANQGSEATYESGFVIDKFPISRPNLTFSTLTVSNMSPEDSSIYLCSAVESGQSQPQHFGDGTRLSIL.